Listed here are 15 T cell receptor beta chains from one sample, sequenced in a study of blood T cell repertoires in COVID-19 (dated by TCRdb to 2020 to 2022). Preparation of the library involved the immunoSEQ multiplex PCR assay. This is the immuneACCESS table as TCRdb keeps it, with only in-frame sequences that have V and J called. A part of the clones is gone; compared with another copy, unresolved V genes explain less than half, and the rest is unexplained. Counted in this sample were 200,000 to 250,000 clones; around 86% of them appeared once. The top ten clonotypes cover 10% of the sample. Input material: peripheral blood. Every receptor here comes from a woman in her forties or fifties with COVID-19, enrolled during active disease.

The CDR3 DNA sequence: TGTGCCTGCTTACGGGACTCTACGTCAGGGCAGTACTTC. It specifies CACLRDSTSGQYF. The genes are TRBV30 and TRBJ2-7, with D tentatively TRBD2 (6 bases). Germline V CDR1 and CDR2: GTSNPN, SVGIG (reference sequence). This CDR3 has 13 amino acids. The germline V and J ends were trimmed by 6 bases and 9 bases, with 21 bases remaining between them.

The V call is TRBV5-5, the J call TRBJ1-2; 7 bases line up with TRBD1. Germline V lookup: CDR1 SGHKS, CDR2 YYEKEE (reference sequence). The CDR3 extends over 13 amino acids. The trim removed 2 bases at V and 7 bases at J, leaving 5 bases unmatched. CDR3 in amino acids: CASSFGTERGYTF. The DNA of the CDR3 is TGTGCCAGCAGCTTCGGGACAGAGCGTGGCTACACCTTC.

J is TRBJ2-7 and V is TRBV6-5; TRBD1 matches at 8 bases. Germline loops: CDR1 MNHEY, CDR2 SVGAGI. CDR3 length equals 15 residues. V lost 6 bases and J lost 2; bases outside the gene matches: 9. Here the CDR3 reads CASSLTDRGPYEQYV. The CDR3 nucleotides read TGTGCCAGCAGCCTCACCGACAGGGGACCCTACGAGCAGTACGTC.

This clone has a handful of counts. The chain uses TRBV20-1 and TRBJ1-6; 9 nucleotides match TRBD1. The CDR3 runs 14 residues. The trim removed 3 bases at V and 12 bases at J, leaving 9 bases unmatched. CDR1 is DFQATT, CDR2 SNEGSKA, per germline (reference sequence). CDR3: CSASKGTGLLPLHF. CDR3 sequence (DNA): TGCAGTGCTAGTAAAGGGACAGGGCTCCTACCCCTCCACTTT.

V usage is TRBV27 and J usage is TRBJ2-7; D is perhaps TRBD1 (6 bases). Trimming left V 6 bases short and J 4 bases short, with 16 bases between. CDR1 and CDR2 (germline): MNHEY, SMNVEV (reference sequence). The CDR3 consists of 14 residues. The CDR3 protein is CASRMDRKSYEQYV. The DNA of the CDR3 is TGTGCCAGCAGGATGGACAGAAAGTCATACGAGCAGTACGTC.

The V call is TRBV30, the J call TRBJ2-1; maybe TRBD1 (6 bases). V was shortened by 1 base and J by 5 bases, with 9 bases between the two germline ends. The germline V gene encodes CDR1 GTSNPN and CDR2 SVGIG (reference sequence). This CDR3 has 13 residues. CDR3 sequence reads: CAWSGTGHNEQFF. The DNA of the CDR3 is TGTGCCTGGAGTGGTACAGGGCACAATGAGCAGTTCTTC.

The chain carries TRBV6-2 or TRBV6-3 and TRBJ2-1; 11 positions agree with TRBD2. Germline-derived CDR1 and CDR2 are MNHEY and SVGEGT. This CDR3 has 14 residues. V shed 8 bases, J shed 4 bases, and the junction held 4 bases outside the gene matches. The CDR3 bases are TGTGCCAGCGGCCGACTAGCGGGGTACAATGAGCAGTTCTTC. Translated, it gives CASGRLAGYNEQFF.

The rearrangement uses TRBV30 and TRBJ1-4; 9 positions match TRBD1. CDR3 length equals 13 residues. Per the germline V gene, CDR1 is GTSNPN and CDR2 is SVGIG (reference sequence). With 2 bases clipped from V and 7 bases from J, the junction kept 2 bases outside the gene matches. The CDR3 spells CAWSTGGSEKLFF. The CDR3 nucleotides read TGTGCCTGGAGTACAGGGGGCAGTGAAAAACTGTTTTTT.

The CDR3: CASSLQGNEQYF. CDR3 in DNA: TGCGCCAGCAGCTTGCAGGGGAACGAGCAGTACTTC. This sequence joins TRBV5-1 and TRBJ2-7; D may be TRBD1 (6 bases). From germline, CDR1 is SGHRS and CDR2 YFSETQ. Trimming left V 1 base short and J 5 bases short, with 7 bases between. The CDR3 loop spans 12 amino acids.

The rearrangement uses TRBV11-3 and TRBJ2-2; TRBD2 might be the D (7 bases). This CDR3 spans 15 amino acids. Per germline, CDR1 SGHNT and CDR2 YENEEA. Trimming shortened V by 4 bases and J by 4 bases, and 13 bases separated the two germline ends. CDR3 in DNA: TGTGCCAGCAGCTCCATTAGGGGGGGCACCGGGGAGCTGTTTTTT. Amino acids: CASSSIRGGTGELFF.

This rearrangement joins TRBV29-1 to TRBJ2-4; 11 bases match TRBD2. This CDR3 has 12 amino acids. Germline CDR1 and CDR2: SQVTM and ANQGSEA. The trim removed 4 bases at V and 9 bases at J, leaving 2 bases unmatched. The CDR3, as DNA: TGCAGCGTTGGGCTAGCGGGGGGCATTCAGTACTTC. Residues: CSVGLAGGIQYF.

This clone was detected only a few times. The rearrangement links TRBV6-2 or TRBV6-3 to TRBJ2-7, with D perhaps matching TRBD1 (6 bases). This CDR3 is 16 amino acids long. The germline gives CDR1 MNHEY, CDR2 SVGEGT. V lost 4 bases and J 5 bases, leaving 21 bases between the germline ends. CDR3 sequence: CASSFPLGRGKDEQYF. CDR3 in DNA: TGTGCCAGCAGTTTTCCACTGGGCAGGGGAAAGGACGAGCAGTACTTC.

The CDR3 is CASSSQSSGGYEQFF. In nucleotides, the CDR3 is TGTGCCAGCAGCTCCCAGAGCTCCGGGGGGTATGAGCAGTTCTTC. The chain links TRBV7-2 to TRBJ2-1; TRBD2 agrees at 7 bases. Trimming took 4 bases from V and 8 from J; bases not matched to a gene: 11. Germline V lookup: CDR1 SGHTA, CDR2 FQGNSA. The CDR3 is made up of 15 amino acids.

This clone was counted only a few times. V and J are TRBV13 and TRBJ2-5, with TRBD1 matching 8 bases. V lost 2 bases, J lost 5 bases, and 4 bases stayed unmatched. The CDR3 consists of 14 residues. In germline, CDR1 is PRHDT, CDR2 FYEKMQ (reference sequence). The CDR3 coding sequence is TGTGCCAGCAGCTTAAACAGGGGGGCGGAGACCCAGTACTTC. Translated, it gives CASSLNRGAETQYF.

The table lists this clone with a count of one. This chain links TRBV25-1 with TRBJ1-4, with TRBD1 matching over 8 bases. V lost 6 bases and J lost 8; bases outside the gene matches: 11. Germline V gives CDR1 MGHDK, CDR2 SYGVNS. The CDR3 extends over 15 amino acids. The CDR3 DNA reads TGTGCCAGCAGAGACAACGGACAGGGCCGGGAAAAACTGTTTTTT. Translation gives CASRDNGQGREKLFF.